Listed below are T cell receptor beta chains from one sample, sequenced in a study of blood T cell repertoires in COVID-19. Libraries were prepared by immunoSEQ multiplex PCR; TCRdb keeps only in-frame clonotypes and omits some of them. The sample has about 86,000 clones, approximately 83% seen once; the top ten hold roughly a third. Sequenced: peripheral blood. The receptors here all came from an elderly woman with active or convalescent COVID-19. Each CDR3 is given with its conserved first and last residue. The D gene is left open where the match is weak. Only some rows state a clone size, as once, few, many or a class for expanded clones.

v_gene	j_gene	d_gene	abundance	CDR3nt	CDR3aa
TRBV24-1	TRBJ2-1	TRBD1	-	TGTGCCACCAGTGTCACGGACAGGCTGAATGAGCAGTTCTTC	CATSVTDRLNEQFF
TRBV5-6	TRBJ1-5	TRBD1	few	TGTGCCAGTCTAGACAGGGGCGATCAGCCCCAGCATTTT	CASLDRGDQPQHF
TRBV10-3	TRBJ2-7	-	-	TGTGCCATCAGTAATTCGGGGTACGAGCAGTACTTC	CAISNSGYEQYF
TRBV11-2	TRBJ1-4	-	-	TGTGCCAGCAGCTTAGCGCCGACAGTTGCAGGTGAAAAACTGTTTTTT	CASSLAPTVAGEKLFF
TRBV12-3/TRBV12-4	TRBJ2-2	TRBD1	-	TGTGCCAGCCAACTGACAGGGACCAAGGAGCTGTTTTTT	CASQLTGTKELFF
TRBV5-4	TRBJ1-1	-	-	TGTGCCAGCAGCTCACCGAGAGGGACTGAAGCTTTCTTT	CASSSPRGTEAFF
TRBV7-9	TRBJ2-5	-	-	TGTGCCAGCAGCTTGGACACCCAAGAGACCCAGTACTTC	CASSLDTQETQYF
TRBV6-5	TRBJ2-3	-	-	TGTGCCAGCACCCCGTCTGGCACAGATACGCAGTATTTT	CASTPSGTDTQYF
TRBV2	TRBJ1-2	-	-	TGTGCCAGCAGCGGTTGGGGCCTGGAGAGCTACACCTTC	CASSGWGLESYTF
TRBV27	TRBJ1-1	TRBD1	-	TGTGCCAGCAGTTTAGGACAGGGGGCGAACACTGAAGCTTTCTTT	CASSLGQGANTEAFF
TRBV11-3	TRBJ2-1	TRBD2	-	TGTGCCAGCAGCTCCCCTCGCGGGGGGGTTGAAGAGCAGTTCTTC	CASSSPRGGVEEQFF
TRBV7-9	TRBJ2-5	-	-	TGTGCCAGCAGCTCCGGTACAGGAAAAGAGACCCAGTACTTC	CASSSGTGKETQYF
TRBV5-8	TRBJ2-2	TRBD1	-	TGTGCCAGCAGCTTGGTGACAGGGTACACCGGGGAGCTGTTTTTT	CASSLVTGYTGELFF
TRBV5-6	TRBJ2-2	TRBD2	once	TGTGCCAGCAGCTTGCCAGCGGGAGGCGAAACCGGGGAGCTGTTTTTT	CASSLPAGGETGELFF
TRBV6-5	TRBJ1-6	TRBD1	-	TGTGCCAGCAGGGAGACAGGGGCCAATTCACCCCTCCACTTT	CASRETGANSPLHF
TRBV3-1/TRBV3-2	TRBJ2-3	-	-	TGTGCCAGCAGCCAAGGTCGGACCCGCAGGGCAGATACGCAGTATTTT	CASSQGRTRRADTQYF
TRBV27	TRBJ2-3	TRBD1	-	TGTGCCAGCAGTTTATTCGGGACAGGAGGCACAGATACGCAGTATTTT	CASSLFGTGGTDTQYF
TRBV27	TRBJ2-5	-	-	TGTGCCAGCAGTACACGGGACTCCCCCCAGTACTTC	CASSTRDSPQYF
TRBV11-2	TRBJ2-1	TRBD1	-	TGTGCCAGCAGCCCCCGGGACAGTAGTTTCTACAATGAGCAGTTCTTC	CASSPRDSSFYNEQFF
TRBV19	TRBJ2-7	TRBD1	-	TGTGCCAGTAGTCCATCCGGGACAGCCCTACGTCGCGAGCAGTACTTC	CASSPSGTALRREQYF
TRBV19	TRBJ2-7	TRBD2	-	TGTGCCAGTAGTAGACTCTTTAGCGGGAAGAAGAATCACGAGCAGTACTTC	CASSRLFSGKKNHEQYF
TRBV5-6	TRBJ2-3	TRBD1	-	TGTGCCAGCAGCCCAGGGACAGGGGATGGTACGCAGTATTTT	CASSPGTGDGTQYF
TRBV5-6	TRBJ1-5	-	-	TGTGCCAGCAGCTTGGTCAGGGTCCCTGATCAGCCCCAGCATTTT	CASSLVRVPDQPQHF
TRBV5-5	TRBJ2-2	TRBD1	few	TGTGCCAGCAGCGTGAAGGGACAGGGGACCACCGGGGAGCTGTTTTTT	CASSVKGQGTTGELFF
TRBV6-2/TRBV6-3	TRBJ2-7	TRBD2	-	TGTGCCAGCAGCGATAGGACTAGCGGGGGGGCCTTCGAGCAGTACTTC	CASSDRTSGGAFEQYF
TRBV11-2	TRBJ2-2	TRBD1	-	TGTGCCAGCAGCCGGGACAGGGGCACCGGGGAGCTGTTTTTT	CASSRDRGTGELFF
TRBV7-2	TRBJ2-5	TRBD1	-	TGTGCCAGCAGCTTAGTGACAGGGGTTGAAGAGACCCAGTACTTC	CASSLVTGVEETQYF
TRBV5-1	TRBJ2-2	-	-	TGCGCCAGCAGCTTGAGGATAGCGTCGAACACCGGGGAGCTGTTTTTT	CASSLRIASNTGELFF
TRBV6-7	TRBJ2-1	TRBD2	-	TGTGCCAGCAGTTGCCCTAGCGGGGGGGCTTTCGGTGAGCAGTTCTTC	CASSCPSGGAFGEQFF
TRBV28	TRBJ2-3	TRBD2	-	TGTGCCAGCAGACTAGCGATCCGCACAGATACGCAGTATTTT	CASRLAIRTDTQYF
TRBV19	TRBJ1-6	-	few	TGTGCCAGTAGTATTACGCCAGGGAAGAATTCACCCCTCCACTTT	CASSITPGKNSPLHF
TRBV3-1/TRBV3-2	TRBJ2-7	-	-	TGTGCCAGCAGCCAATATAGACGGGGTACCCTAACCTACGAGCAGTACTTC	CASSQYRRGTLTYEQYF
TRBV7-9	TRBJ1-4	-	-	TGTGCCAGCAGCTCAACCGGGAAATACGAAAAACTGTTTTTT	CASSSTGKYEKLFF
TRBV6-5	TRBJ2-1	-	-	TGTGCCAGCAGCTCGGGACTTCCCAATGAGCAGTTCTTC	CASSSGLPNEQFF
TRBV5-1	TRBJ1-4	TRBD1	-	TGCGCCAGCAGCACGCCCGGGGACAGTACAAATGAAAAACTGTTTTTT	CASSTPGDSTNEKLFF
TRBV19	TRBJ1-2	-	-	TGTGCCAGTAGGGAGCAGGGGAACTATGGCTACACCTTC	CASREQGNYGYTF
TRBV5-1	TRBJ2-7	-	-	TGCGCCAGCTCCGAGAGGGCGGGGGCAGACTACGAGCAGTACTTC	CASSERAGADYEQYF
TRBV9	TRBJ2-7	-	-	TGTGCCAGCAGCGTAGACGGGACACCTTCCCCCCACGAGCAGTACTTC	CASSVDGTPSPHEQYF
TRBV18	TRBJ2-1	-	many	TGTGCCAGCTCACCAGAGTTAAATGAGCAGTTCTTC	CASSPELNEQFF